This is a list of T cell receptor beta chains from one sample in a study of T cell responses to AZD1222 COVID-19 vaccine. Profiling relied on immunoSEQ multiplex PCR, and the TCRdb table lists in-frame clones only, not all of them. The table records some 180,000 clones, over 90% of them present only once. The sequences come from peripheral blood, collected 28 days after the second AZD1222 dose. The receptors were gathered from an adult who received the AZD1222 COVID-19 vaccine. Each CDR3 is given without its conserved first and last residue.

>TRBV10-2|TRBJ2-2
ASSDRGQVSTGELF
>TRBV6-6|TRBJ1-3
ASSPTGSGRFGNTIY
>TRBV19|TRBJ2-4
ASSIWPGRAVDPLAKNIQY
>TRBV20-1|TRBJ2-7
SASGSAGGLSYEQY
>TRBV5-4|TRBJ2-7
ASSLDGAYEQY
>TRBV5-1|TRBJ2-5
ASSTGDQETQY
>TRBV2|TRBJ2-2
ASSEARASKPGELF
>TRBV6-5|TRBJ2-5
ASRPKSSETQY
>TRBV5-8|TRBJ1-6
ASSLDRDSPLH
>TRBV10-1|TRBJ2-1
ASSDPASGSNEQF
>TRBV3-1/TRBV3-2|TRBJ1-4
ASSQDHRDLIWGEKLF
>TRBV6-2/TRBV6-3|TRBJ1-2
ASSNGQLYGYT
>TRBV7-2|TRBJ2-5
ASSPGTWAQY
>TRBV16|TRBJ1-4
ASSHGAGRNEKLF
>TRBV27|TRBJ1-5
ASSPQGNGNQPQH
>TRBV3-1/TRBV3-2|TRBJ1-5
ASSQAGSNQPQH
>TRBV27|TRBJ1-4
ASSPRSRQTSNEKLF
>TRBV28|TRBJ2-1
ASGLMERGRHEQF
>TRBV6-2/TRBV6-3|TRBJ1-4
ASSLGHTNEKLF
>TRBV27|TRBJ1-3
ASSAGLTGNTIY
>TRBV10-3|TRBJ2-3
AISESTGADTQY
>TRBV4-1|TRBJ1-2
ASSQETGLSNYGYT
>TRBV27|TRBJ2-3
ASSHYPGLAGSPLSTDTQY
>TRBV5-1|TRBJ2-7
ASSIPTGGDEQY
>TRBV5-4|TRBJ1-2
ASSLNGQQNLYGYT
>TRBV27|TRBJ1-2
ASRGLDYGYT
>TRBV27|TRBJ1-6
ASSLSAGGSPLH
>TRBV30|TRBJ2-7
AGTSSYEQY
>TRBV14|TRBJ2-5
ASSTGPRETQY
>TRBV18|TRBJ2-6
ASSPAGQKVLT